A single sample gave rise to the 5 T cell receptor beta chains below, sequenced in a study of T cell changes during pregnancy in multiple sclerosis. Libraries were prepared by immunoSEQ multiplex PCR; TCRdb keeps only in-frame clonotypes and omits some of them. The data show approximately 48,000 clones, roughly nine tenths seen once. Sequences were derived from CD8+ T cells from peripheral blood mononuclear cells, sampled before pregnancy. Source of these receptors: a female donor with multiple sclerosis, enrolled in a pregnancy study.

A note on this clone: One junction end disagrees with the germline gene, perhaps due to a read error. This sequence joins TRBV7-9 and TRBJ2-7, with 8 bases lining up with TRBD1. CDR1 and CDR2 (germline): SEHNR, FQNEAQ (reference sequence). The CDR3 extends over 16 amino acids. The CDR3 loop reads CASSSPGGSSSHEQYF. In DNA form, the CDR3 reads TGTGCCAGCAGCTCCCCAGGGGGCTCTTCCTCCCACGAGCAGTACTTC.

The chain combines TRBV7-9 with TRBJ1-2, with TRBD1 matching over 8 bases. Trimming removed 5 bases from V and 3 bases from J; junction bases left unmatched: 11. The CDR3 contains 16 residues. In germline, CDR1 is SEHNR, CDR2 FQNEAQ (reference sequence). The CDR3 sequence is CASSQLLTGEYYGYTF. The CDR3 DNA reads TGTGCCAGCAGCCAACTACTGACAGGGGAGTACTATGGCTACACCTTC.

The chain links TRBV4-3 to TRBJ1-3, with TRBD1 matching 7 bases. The trim removed 4 bases at V and 4 bases at J, leaving 10 bases unmatched. Germline V gene data show CDR1 as LGHNA and CDR2 as YSLEER. The CDR3 consists of 16 residues. The CDR3 DNA reads TGCGCCAGCAGCCTCCTTACAGGGGTTTCGGGAAACACCATATATTTT. Amino acid sequence: CASSLLTGVSGNTIYF.

The chain uses TRBV27 and TRBJ2-1, with 10 bases aligning to TRBD2. V gave up 3 bases and J gave up 1 base; unmatched junction bases: 9. The CDR3 sequence is 18 residues long. The germline gives CDR1 MNHEY, CDR2 SMNVEV (reference sequence). Here the CDR3 DNA reads TGTGCCAGCAGTTTTCCGAGCAGCGGGGGGGCTTCCTACAATGAGCAGTTCTTC. Protein: CASSFPSSGGASYNEQFF.

The J gene is TRBJ2-7, the V gene TRBV2, with D uncertain. Trimming left V 6 bases short and J 0 bases short, with 6 bases between. This CDR3 comprises 12 residues. CDR1 and CDR2 from the germline V gene are SNHLY and FYNNEI. The CDR3 protein is CASRLYSYEQYF. Written as DNA, the CDR3 is TGTGCCAGCAGGTTATACTCCTACGAGCAGTACTTC.